Presented here are 27 T cell receptor beta chains from one specimen sequenced in a study of regulatory T cells in long-lasting Graves disease. Researchers made TCR beta libraries by using iRepertoire HTBI primers and running Arm-PCR on CDR3 regions. MiXCR, run by TCRdb on the multiplex PCR reads, gives a single entry per CDR3 protein. This sample has around 430,000 distinct CDR3 sequences, with around a fifth found just once. Documented time point: persistent/refractory GD, antithyroid drugs over 5 years with positive TRAb. There was RNA extracted from PBMCs, and the TCR library was made from it. Source: peripheral blood mononuclear cells (PBMCs), taken when the disease was refractory, from a patient treated with antithyroid drugs. Receptor source: a female donor with Graves disease.

The CDR3 loop is CASSIDPGSAEKLFF. The CDR3 nucleotides are TGTGCCAGTAGTATAGATCCGGGCTCTGCGGAAAAACTGTTTTTT. The rearrangement uses TRBV19 and TRBJ1-4; D is unresolved. CDR3 length equals 15 residues. V was trimmed by 0 bases and J by 8 bases, leaving 13 bases between them. Germline V gene lookup returns CDR1 LNHDA and CDR2 SQIVND (reference sequence).

This clonotype was seen more than once but under ten times. Here the CDR3 omits its conserved ending phenylalanine or tryptophan, so a read error is the likely source. The chain joins TRBV6-2 or TRBV6-3 to TRBJ1-6, with D unclear. CDR1 is MNHEY, CDR2 SVGEGT, per germline. This CDR3 has 13 amino acids. Trimming left V 2 bases short and J 8 bases short, with 7 bases between. This CDR3 is CASSYGDHSPLHL. CDR3 DNA sequence: TGTGCCAGCAGTTACGGTGATCATTCACCCCTCCACCTT.

This clonotype was found many times. V and J are TRBV2 and TRBJ1-1; no firm D call. Deletions cut 4 bases from V and 0 bases from J, with 6 bases between. The CDR3 loop spans 13 amino acids. Germline V gene sequence: CDR1 SNHLY, CDR2 FYNNEI. The CDR3 DNA is TGTGCCAGCAGTGGGTCCATGAACACTGAAGCTTTCTTT. Translated: CASSGSMNTEAFF. The complete variable domain, with remaining parts taken from reference TRBV2 and TRBJ1-1, reads EPEVTQTPSHQVTQMGQEVILRCVPISNHLYFYWYRQILGQKVEFLVSFYNNEISEKSEIFDDQFSVERPDGSNFTLKIRSTKLEDSAMYFCASSGSMNTEAFFGQGTRLTVV.

This clonotype came up a few times. The chain couples TRBV7-2 to TRBJ2-5; D is unclear. With 3 bases removed from V and 2 bases from J, the gap between germline ends came to 10 bases. Germline CDR1 reads SGHTA; CDR2 reads FQGNSA. This CDR3 has 14 amino acids. CDR3 loop: CASSFQDQQETQYF. The CDR3 coding sequence is TGTGCCAGCAGCTTCCAGGACCAACAAGAGACCCAGTACTTC. Complete variable domain (other parts from reference TRBV7-2 and TRBJ2-5): GAGVSQSPSNKVTEKGKDVELRCDPISGHTALYWYRQSLGQGLEFLIYFQGNSAPDKSGLPSDRFSAERTGGSVSTLTIQRTQQEDSAVYLCASSFQDQQETQYFGPGTRLLVL.

This sequence joins TRBV28 and TRBJ1-1; D gene ambiguous. CDR1 and CDR2 from the germline V gene are MDHEN and SYDVKM. The CDR3 totals 13 residues. Trimming stripped 8 bases from V and 3 bases from J, with 13 bases between. CDR3: CASGPTGDTEAFF. For the CDR3, the DNA is TGTGCCAGCGGTCCTACCGGGGACACTGAAGCTTTCTTT. The variable domain in full, completed from reference TRBV28 and TRBJ1-1, reads DVKVTQSSRYLVKRTGEKVFLECVQDMDHENMFWYRQDPGLGLRLIYFSYDVKMKEKGDIPEGYSVSREKKERFSLILESASTNQTSMYLCASGPTGDTEAFFGQGTRLTVV.

The chain combines TRBV7-9 with TRBJ1-1; tentatively, D is TRBD1 (5 bases). The CDR3 runs to 12 residues. Germline-derived CDR1 and CDR2 are SEHNR and FQNEAQ (reference sequence). V was shortened by 10 bases and J by 1 base, with 10 bases between the two germline ends. The CDR3: CATDSQNTEAFF. For the CDR3, the DNA is TGTGCCACCGACAGCCAGAACACTGAAGCTTTCTTT.

This clonotype was seen many times. This chain links TRBV7-9 with TRBJ2-5; 11 bases map to TRBD2. The CDR3 runs to 15 residues. J gave up 4 bases and V 5 bases, and 6 bases lay outside the gene matches. The germline V gene has CDR1 SEHNR and CDR2 FQNEAQ (reference sequence). CDR3 bases: TGTGCCAGCAGCGCAGTAGCGGGAGGGCGAGAGACCCAGTACTTC. The encoded protein is CASSAVAGGRETQYF.

The CDR3 here is CASSLGNQGNQPQHF. CDR3 sequence (DNA): TGCGCCAGCAGCTTGGGGAACCAAGGCAATCAGCCCCAGCATTTT. The rearrangement joins TRBV5-1 to TRBJ1-5; D gene unclear. CDR1 is SGHRS, CDR2 YFSETQ, per germline. This CDR3 has 15 residues. The V end was cut by 0 bases, the J end by 2 bases, with 9 bases between.

This clonotype was recorded many times. The chain is built from TRBV12-5 and TRBJ1-1, with 8 bases aligning to TRBD1. V lost 6 bases and J lost 5; bases outside the gene matches: 8. The CDR3 totals 14 residues. Per the germline V gene, CDR1 is LGHNT and CDR2 is FRNRAP. The CDR3 sequence is CASGPDRGRTEAFF. The CDR3 nucleotides read TGTGCTAGTGGACCAGACAGGGGTCGAACTGAAGCTTTCTTT.

The J gene is TRBJ2-7, the V gene TRBV20-1; either TRBD1 or TRBD2 may fit D (6 bases each). Trimming shortened V by 6 bases and J by 4 bases, and 22 bases separated the two germline ends. Germline loops: CDR1 DFQATT, CDR2 SNEGSKA (reference sequence). There are 15 residues in the CDR3. Here the CDR3 reads CSARNPTGGGYEQYF. The CDR3 DNA reads TGCAGTGCCAGGAACCCGACAGGAGGGGGGTACGAGCAGTACTTC.

This clonotype occurred many times. This chain uses TRBV6-1 with TRBJ1-2, with TRBD1 matching over 9 bases. CDR1 and CDR2 (germline): MNHNS, SASEGT. The CDR3 extends over 16 amino acids. J lost 4 bases, V lost 0 bases, and 6 bases had no gene match. CDR3 residues: CASSEAWGQGLYGYTF. Written as DNA, the CDR3 is TGTGCCAGCAGTGAAGCGTGGGGACAGGGACTCTATGGCTACACCTTC.

This clonotype has a count of ten or more. The rearrangement joins TRBV2 to TRBJ1-2; the match to TRBD1 covers 7 bases. In germline, CDR1 is SNHLY, CDR2 FYNNEI. CDR3 length: 12 residues. V was pared by 3 bases and J by 5 bases, with 0 bases of the junction left unmatched. The CDR3 loop is CASSETGYGYTF. The CDR3 bases are TGTGCCAGCAGTGAGACAGGGTATGGCTACACCTTC.

In its sample, this clonotype was seen many times. V gene TRBV2 combines with J gene TRBJ2-7; D is possibly TRBD2 (5 bases). V was clipped by 10 bases and J by 3 bases, with 19 bases between them. In germline, CDR1 is SNHLY, CDR2 FYNNEI. The CDR3 runs 14 residues. The CDR3 sequence: CATSLGARIYEQYF. CDR3 nucleotide sequence: TGTGCCACCTCGTTGGGAGCTAGAATCTACGAGCAGTACTTC.

The rearrangement joins TRBV30 to TRBJ2-5; a weak D match, TRBD2 (6 bases). The germline V and J ends were trimmed by 2 bases and 2 bases, with 9 bases remaining between them. The CDR3 totals 13 residues. CDR1 and CDR2 (germline): GTSNPN, SVGIG (reference sequence). The CDR3 here is CAWSSGLQETQYF. The CDR3 nucleotides read TGTGCCTGGAGTTCGGGACTTCAAGAGACCCAGTACTTC.

The chain employs TRBV7-9 and TRBJ1-6; 10 positions agree with TRBD1. The CDR3 covers 18 residues. CDR1 is SEHNR, CDR2 FQNEAQ, per germline (reference sequence). J lost 3 bases, V lost 5 bases, and 10 bases had no gene match. The CDR3 region has the DNA TGTGCCAGCAGCCAAGACCTGACAGGGGGCCTCTATAATTCACCCCTCCACTTT. Its protein product is CASSQDLTGGLYNSPLHF.

This clonotype was picked up many times. The rearrangement joins TRBV28 to TRBJ2-5; D is unclear. CDR3 length equals 13 residues. CDR1 and CDR2 from the germline V gene are MDHEN and SYDVKM. Trimming shortened V by 7 bases and J by 5 bases, and 14 bases separated the two germline ends. This CDR3 reads CASTPLSLETQYF. CDR3 in DNA: TGTGCCAGCACCCCTTTGAGTTTGGAGACCCAGTACTTC.

This clonotype occurred many times. Here the CDR3 reads CASRRTGQNTGELFF. DNA for the CDR3: TGTGCCAGCAGACGGACAGGACAGAACACCGGGGAGCTGTTTTTT. This sequence joins TRBV11-1 and TRBJ2-2; 7 bases are shared with TRBD1. J gave up 1 base and V 6 bases, and 5 bases lay outside the gene matches. The CDR3 runs to 15 residues. CDR1 SGHAT and CDR2 FQDESV come from the germline V gene (reference sequence).

V is TRBV30 and J is TRBJ2-5, with 7 bases that match TRBD1. The CDR3 is 16 residues long. Trimming cost V 3 bases and J 2 bases; bases outside gene matches: 12. CDR1 and CDR2 (germline): GTSNPN, SVGIG (reference sequence). This CDR3 reads CAWRTGGGQIQETQYF. The CDR3, as DNA: TGTGCCTGGAGGACCGGTGGGGGACAGATTCAAGAGACCCAGTACTTC. The full variable domain, in which reference TRBV30 and TRBJ2-5 provide the parts outside the CDR3, is SQTIHQWPATLVQPVGSPLSLECTVEGTSNPNLYWYRQAAGRGLQLLFYSVGIGQISSEVPQNLSASRPQDRQFILSSKKLLLSDSGFYLCAWRTGGGQIQETQYFGPGTRLLVL.

This chain links TRBV28 with TRBJ2-7, with D tentatively TRBD2 (5 bases). Germline V gives CDR1 MDHEN, CDR2 SYDVKM. V was trimmed by 6 bases and J by 6 bases, leaving 15 bases between them. This CDR3 contains 13 residues. The CDR3 nucleotides read TGTGCCAGCAGGCTTCACCCGGGATCCGAGCAGTACTTC. Protein sequence: CASRLHPGSEQYF.

This clonotype occurred many times. This chain links TRBV7-2 with TRBJ2-7; 10 bases fit TRBD2. Germline values: CDR1 SGHTA, CDR2 FQGNSA. V lost 8 bases to trimming and J lost 3 bases; unmatched junction nucleotides: 10. The CDR3 has 15 residues. The CDR3, as DNA: TGTGCCAGCCGCATCTATTTAGCGGGGGGCTACGAGCAGTACTTC. Residues: CASRIYLAGGYEQYF.

This clonotype appeared many times. V usage is TRBV20-1 and J usage is TRBJ2-7; no reliable D call. Germline CDR1 is DFQATT and CDR2 is SNEGSKA (reference sequence). The CDR3 is 13 residues long. Trimming pared 2 bases from V and 0 bases from J, leaving 8 bases between. The CDR3 DNA follows: TGCAGTGCTAGACCCTCCCACTCCTACGAGCAGTACTTC. This gives the protein CSARPSHSYEQYF.

Comment on this clonotype: At one of its ends the junction is not consistent with the germline gene, which may arise from a read error. The chain uses TRBV6-2 or TRBV6-3 and TRBJ2-7; TRBD2 aligns across 11 bases. CDR1 and CDR2 (germline): MNHEY, SVGEGT. This CDR3 contains 17 residues. This chain's CDR3 is CVSSPKSSGRPPDGQYF. The DNA for the CDR3 is TGTGTCAGCAGTCCGAAGTCTAGCGGGAGGCCTCCGGACGGGCAGTACTTC.

This clonotype was found many times. This rearrangement joins TRBV2 to TRBJ1-6; 7 positions match TRBD1. The CDR3 runs 13 residues. Germline V gene lookup returns CDR1 SNHLY and CDR2 FYNNEI. Unmatched junction bases numbered 6, after V lost 8 bases and J lost 8 bases. CDR3 bases: TGTGCCAGCGGACAGGACATCGATTCACCCCTCCACTTT. As protein: CASGQDIDSPLHF.

The CDR3 protein is CASRWTSGTYNEQFF. The DNA of the CDR3 is TGTGCCAGCCGATGGACTAGCGGGACTTACAATGAGCAGTTCTTC. The rearrangement links TRBV27 to TRBJ2-1; 12 bases are a match to TRBD2. V gave up 8 bases and J gave up 4 bases; unmatched junction bases: 6. The CDR3 sequence is 15 residues long. Germline CDR1 and CDR2: MNHEY and SMNVEV (reference sequence).

This clonotype has ten or more counts. V and J are TRBV5-6 and TRBJ1-6; D remains unclear. Looked up from germline, CDR1 is SGHDT and CDR2 is YYEEEE. CDR3 length: 14 residues. Between the trimmed V and J ends, which lost 2 bases and 8 bases, there was a span of 11 bases. Here the CDR3 DNA reads TGTGCCAGCAGCTTAATCCACGAGGATTCACCCCTCCACTTT. It specifies CASSLIHEDSPLHF. Looking up the rest from reference TRBV5-6 and TRBJ1-6 gives the full variable domain: DAGVTQSPTHLIKTRGQQVTLRCSPKSGHDTVSWYQQALGQGPQFIFQYYEEEERQRGNFPDRFSGHQFPNYSSELNVNALLLGDSALYLCASSLIHEDSPLHFGNGTRLTVT.

This clonotype was detected only a few times. This chain joins TRBV5-1 and TRBJ1-4; TRBD1 matches 12 bases. Germline assignment: CDR1 SGHRS and CDR2 YFSETQ. This CDR3 contains 15 residues. The trim removed 5 bases at V and 7 bases at J, leaving 6 bases unmatched. Here the CDR3 DNA reads TGCGCCAGCAGACCGAGGGACAGGGGGCTTGAAAAACTGTTTTTT. This translates into CASRPRDRGLEKLFF.

The chain recombines TRBV29-1 with TRBJ2-1, with TRBD2 matching over 9 bases. Germline loops: CDR1 SQVTM, CDR2 ANQGSEA. There are 13 residues in the CDR3. The V segment lost 8 bases and the J segment 5 bases; nucleotides outside the gene matches: 7. CDR3 sequence (DNA): TGCAGCTTCGAGCGGGAGGCCAACAATGAGCAGTTCTTC. Protein: CSFEREANNEQFF.